One and the same sample provided the 21 T cell receptor beta chains below, sequenced in a study of T cell repertoires in cytomegalovirus infection. MiXCR was run by TCRdb on the reads, yielding one entry per CDR3 protein. The repertoire holds approximately 180,000 distinct CDR3 sequences, roughly 19% seen once, with 2.9% in the top ten. Source material: PBMCs. These receptor sequences come from a human donor in good health (CMV status not recorded). Some clones in this sample may be carry-over from other donors' samples.

The chain joins TRBV6-2 or TRBV6-3 to TRBJ1-2; D is undetermined. The CDR3 is 14 residues long. V lost 5 bases and J lost 7, with 17 bases in between. In germline, CDR1 is MNHEY, CDR2 SVGEGT. CDR3 nucleotides: TGTGCCAGCAGTGTCGCAATAGGTCTATCTGGCTACACCTTC. Its protein is CASSVAIGLSGYTF.

This chain connects TRBV2 to TRBJ1-1; D unclear. The germline V gene has CDR1 SNHLY and CDR2 FYNNEI. This CDR3 has 12 amino acids. V lost 8 bases, J lost 10 bases, and 17 bases lay in between. The DNA of the CDR3 is TGTGCCAGCGCTGGCGCATCGGTTGGAGCTTTCTTT. This translates into CASAGASVGAFF.

The table lists this clonotype with many counts. This chain joins TRBV28 and TRBJ2-1, with a weak D call TRBD2 (6 bases). The germline V and J ends were trimmed by 6 bases and 1 base, with 13 bases remaining between them. Germline V gene lookup returns CDR1 MDHEN and CDR2 SYDVKM. This CDR3 is 15 amino acids long. This CDR3 is CASRRGGPSYNEQFF. DNA for the CDR3: TGTGCCAGCAGAAGGGGAGGACCTTCCTACAATGAGCAGTTCTTC.

In DNA form, the CDR3 reads TGCAGCGTTGCCGAGGGGTTCGAAGCTTTCTTT. Translation: CSVAEGFEAFF. V is TRBV29-1 and J is TRBJ1-1; D perhaps matches TRBD1 (5 bases). This CDR3 is 11 amino acids long. V lost 4 bases and J lost 8, with 11 bases in between. Germline V CDR1 and CDR2: SQVTM, ANQGSEA.

This clonotype was counted ten times or more. The chain has TRBV11-2 and TRBJ1-6; no clear D. With 1 base removed from V and 9 bases from J, the gap between germline ends came to 10 bases. From germline, CDR1 is SGHAT and CDR2 FQNNGV. The CDR3 sequence is 14 residues long. The CDR3 DNA reads as TGTGCCAGCAGCTTAGGTGGGGAAGGTTCACCCCTCCACTTT. It specifies CASSLGGEGSPLHF. The full variable domain, rest sourced from reference TRBV11-2 and TRBJ1-6, is EAGVAQSPRYKIIEKRQSVAFWCNPISGHATLYWYQQILGQGPKLLIQFQNNGVVDDSQLPKDRFSAERLKGVDSTLKIQPAKLEDSAVYLCASSLGGEGSPLHFGNGTRLTVT.

The chain has TRBV28 and TRBJ2-1; 9 bases agree with TRBD2. With V trimmed by 10 bases and J by 10 bases, 8 bases remained unmatched. Germline V lookup: CDR1 MDHEN, CDR2 SYDVKM. CDR3 length equals 12 residues. CDR3 sequence (DNA): TGTGCCACCGATGGGCTAGCGGGGGAGCAGTTCTTC. Amino acids: CATDGLAGEQFF.

J is TRBJ1-6 and V is TRBV20-1, with D tentatively TRBD1 (5 bases). CDR3 length equals 17 residues. Germline V gene data show CDR1 as DFQATT and CDR2 as SNEGSKA (reference sequence). Between the trimmed V and J ends, which lost 0 bases and 9 bases, there was a span of 21 bases. This CDR3 is CSAREVEGRDWGSPLHF. CDR3 bases: TGCAGTGCTAGAGAGGTTGAGGGGCGTGACTGGGGTTCACCCCTCCACTTT.

This chain links TRBV29-1 with TRBJ1-1; 7 bases agree with TRBD1. The CDR3 extends over 14 amino acids. The germline CDR1 and CDR2 sequences are SQVTM and ANQGSEA. The J segment lost 1 base and the V segment lost 6 bases, leaving 8 bases of the junction unmatched. This CDR3 reads CSVKDRRQNTEAFF. CDR3 coding DNA: TGCAGCGTCAAGGACAGGCGGCAGAACACTGAAGCTTTCTTT.

Comments on this clonotype: This clone may be a read error of a much larger clone one base away. The genes are TRBV19 and TRBJ2-1; D ambiguous. V lost 5 bases and J lost 1, with 12 bases in between. CDR3 length: 15 amino acids. Germline assignment: CDR1 LNHDA and CDR2 SQIVND (reference sequence). For the CDR3, the DNA is TGTGCCAGTAGTTCTTGGGCGAATTCCTACAATGAGCAGTTCTTC. It encodes CASSSWANSYNEQFF.

This clonotype was recorded at least ten times. The J gene is TRBJ2-1, the V gene TRBV28; tentatively, D is TRBD2 (5 bases). V was cut by 2 bases and J by 6 bases, with 14 bases left in between. CDR1 and CDR2 (germline): MDHEN, SYDVKM. The CDR3 has 15 residues. DNA for the CDR3: TGTGCCAGCAGTTTAACCCCACCGGACTCCAATGAGCAGTTCTTC. It encodes CASSLTPPDSNEQFF.

This clonotype was seen only a few times. The chain is built from TRBV12-3 or TRBV12-4 and TRBJ2-1; possibly TRBD2 for D (6 bases). The length of the CDR3 is 15 residues. Trimming took off 1 base at V and 6 bases at J, with 13 bases between the two ends. In DNA, the CDR3 is TGTGCCAGCAGTTTAGGACGACTAGTCCTCAATGAGCAGTTCTTC. Translation gives CASSLGRLVLNEQFF.

This clonotype was recorded a few times. The V call is TRBV2, the J call TRBJ2-1; 7 bases align to TRBD2. The CDR3 length is 13 residues. In germline, CDR1 is SNHLY, CDR2 FYNNEI. V lost 8 bases and J lost 6; bases outside the gene matches: 7. The CDR3 DNA reads TGTGCCAGCGGGAGGGAGTGGGGCAATGAGCAGTTCTTC. It is translated as CASGREWGNEQFF.

The table lists this clonotype with many counts. The chain couples TRBV7-3 to TRBJ1-2; D gene unclear. The CDR3 consists of 16 residues. Looked up from germline, CDR1 is SGHTA and CDR2 is FQGTGA. V gave up 4 bases and J gave up 0 bases, with 15 bases separating them. CDR3 DNA sequence: TGTGCCAGCAGCTCGAGCCCGGGATCAGCTAACTATGGCTACACCTTC. Amino acid sequence: CASSSSPGSANYGYTF.

The chain combines TRBV5-1 with TRBJ1-1; possibly TRBD1 for D (6 bases). V lost 2 bases, J lost 4 bases, and 12 bases lay in between. Germline V CDR1 and CDR2: SGHRS, YFSETQ. The CDR3 loop spans 14 amino acids. The CDR3 DNA sequence: TGCGCCAGCAGCTTTAACAGGGTCGGCACTGAAGCTTTCTTT. Its translation is CASSFNRVGTEAFF.

Concerning this clonotype itself: The junction does not match germline at one end; this may be a read error. The rearrangement uses TRBV5-1 and TRBJ2-2, with D maybe TRBD2 (5 bases). Germline V CDR1 and CDR2: SGHRS, YFSETQ. The CDR3 is 15 residues long. The CDR3 coding sequence is TGCGCCAGCAGCCCGGACGTTACGAACACCGGGGATCTGTTTTTT. This codes for CASSPDVTNTGDLFF.

The CDR3 loop reads CASSLSLRQETQYF. CDR3 nucleotide sequence: TGTGCCAGCAGTCTGAGTTTACGTCAAGAGACCCAGTACTTC. V gene TRBV6-1 combines with J gene TRBJ2-5; D uncertain. V dropped 5 bases and J dropped 2 bases, with 12 bases sitting between them. The CDR3 totals 14 residues. Germline lookup yields CDR1 MNHNS and CDR2 SASEGT.

The rearrangement links TRBV7-3 to TRBJ2-3; 11 bases fit TRBD2. The CDR3 runs 17 residues. The V and J ends lost 5 bases and 4 bases, in that order; junction bases with no gene match: 11. Germline CDR1 SGHTA, CDR2 FQGTGA. DNA of the CDR3: TGTGCCAGCAGCCTCCAGGGGACTAGCGGTGTGGCAGATACGCAGTATTTT. This encodes CASSLQGTSGVADTQYF. Full variable domain (missing parts from reference TRBV7-3 and TRBJ2-3): GAGVSQTPSNKVTEKGKYVELRCDPISGHTALYWYRQSLGQGPEFLIYFQGTGAADDSGLPNDRFFAVRPEGSVSTLKIQRTERGDSAVYLCASSLQGTSGVADTQYFGPGTRLTVL.

This clonotype has more than one count but fewer than ten. The rearrangement uses TRBV19 and TRBJ1-5, with 7 bases aligning to TRBD1. Trimming removed 5 bases from V and 5 bases from J; junction bases left unmatched: 6. CDR1 LNHDA and CDR2 SQIVND come from the germline V gene (reference sequence). This CDR3 has 14 residues. The CDR3 nucleotides read TGTGCCAGTAGTCAACAGGGGCCCCATCAGCCCCAGCATTTT. It yields the protein CASSQQGPHQPQHF.

This clonotype appeared once. V is TRBV6-6 and J is TRBJ2-7, with 8 bases that match TRBD1. The V gene end was trimmed by 4 bases and the J gene end by 2 bases; junction bases not matched to a gene: 10. The germline V gene has CDR1 MNHNY and CDR2 SVGAGI (reference sequence). The CDR3 is made up of 16 amino acids. Here the CDR3 reads CASSSRDRRVTYEQYF. The DNA for the CDR3 is TGTGCCAGCAGTTCTCGGGACAGGAGGGTTACCTACGAGCAGTACTTC.

The chain carries TRBV28 and TRBJ2-7; D may be TRBD1 (6 bases). This CDR3 contains 14 residues. Trimming left V 4 bases short and J 0 bases short, with 10 bases between. Looked up from germline, CDR1 is MDHEN and CDR2 is SYDVKM. The CDR3 here is CASSSGTFSYEQYF. CDR3 coding DNA: TGTGCCAGCAGTTCCGGGACATTCTCCTACGAGCAGTACTTC.

This clonotype was seen repeatedly, ten times or more. The chain joins TRBV7-9 to TRBJ2-7, with TRBD1 as a possible D gene (5 bases). The germline V and J ends were trimmed by 3 bases and 2 bases, with 11 bases remaining between them. Germline lookup yields CDR1 SEHNR and CDR2 FQNEAQ (reference sequence). The CDR3 contains 14 residues. The CDR3 loop is CASSFPGRTYEQYF. The CDR3 coding sequence is TGTGCCAGCAGCTTTCCAGGGCGAACCTACGAGCAGTACTTC.